The 27 T cell receptor beta chains presented below share a single source sample, sequenced in a study of CD8 T cells in Susac syndrome. The authors reverse transcribed roughly 0.5 to 1 ug RNA with random hexamers. TCRdb used MiXCR to reprocess the immunoSEQ multiplex PCR reads, holding one entry per CDR3 protein. The sample gives under 200,000 distinct CDR3 sequences, approximately 94% of which show up once; around 0.092% is in the top ten. The sequencing input was CD4+ T cells from PBMCs. All receptors come from a human donor with Susac syndrome.

This chain joins TRBV7-9 and TRBJ2-5; D gene uncertain. This CDR3 has 14 amino acids. V dropped 1 base and J dropped 5 bases, with 11 bases sitting between them. Germline values: CDR1 SEHNR, CDR2 FQNEAQ (reference sequence). The CDR3 DNA follows: TGTGCCAGCAGCTTAGGTCCCACAGTGGAGACCCAGTACTTC. It encodes CASSLGPTVETQYF.

The chain joins TRBV29-1 to TRBJ2-3; D might be TRBD1 or TRBD2, each matching 6 bases. Germline CDR1 SQVTM, CDR2 ANQGSEA. Trimming shortened V by 7 bases and J by 4 bases, and 18 bases separated the two germline ends. This CDR3 spans 14 amino acids. CDR3 bases: TGCAGCGGAATAGAACGGGGGCCTCCAGATACGCAGTATTTT. This encodes CSGIERGPPDTQYF.

The V call is TRBV3-1, the J call TRBJ1-2; no firm D call. The V end was cut by 2 bases, the J end by 2 bases, with 15 bases between. The CDR3 is made up of 16 amino acids. The germline V gene has CDR1 LGHDT and CDR2 YNNKEL (reference sequence). In DNA, the CDR3 is TGTGCCAGCAGCCAACGAGGTCGGTCGGGGAACTATGGCTACACCTTC. This gives the protein CASSQRGRSGNYGYTF.

The gene calls are TRBV19 and TRBJ2-5; no clear D gene. CDR3 length equals 15 residues. Trimming removed 10 bases from V and 5 bases from J, with 23 bases in between. The germline V gene encodes CDR1 LNHDA and CDR2 SQIVND (reference sequence). CDR3 region: CATQVRALGVETQYF. CDR3 in DNA: TGTGCCACACAAGTTAGGGCGCTCGGTGTGGAGACCCAGTACTTC.

The chain carries TRBV3-1 and TRBJ1-1; D is perhaps TRBD1 (6 bases). Germline loops: CDR1 LGHDT, CDR2 YNNKEL (reference sequence). V was cut by 5 bases and J by 6 bases, with 13 bases left in between. The CDR3 has 13 amino acids. This CDR3 is CASSIRTGPEAFF. CDR3 sequence (DNA): TGTGCCAGCAGCATCAGAACAGGGCCTGAAGCTTTCTTT.

The chain combines TRBV7-6 with TRBJ1-5; no firm D call. This CDR3 has 16 amino acids. V lost 0 bases, J lost 2 bases, and 11 bases lay in between. Germline V lookup: CDR1 SGHVS, CDR2 FNYEAQ. The CDR3 loop is CASSLARGPGNQPQHF. The CDR3 nucleotides are TGTGCCAGCAGCTTAGCCCGGGGTCCCGGCAATCAGCCCCAGCATTTT.

The genes are TRBV5-1 and TRBJ2-2; D may be TRBD2 (6 bases). Trimming took off 2 bases at V and 2 bases at J, with 13 bases between the two ends. The CDR3 has 16 amino acids. Looked up from germline, CDR1 is SGHRS and CDR2 is YFSETQ. The CDR3 coding sequence is TGCGCCAGCAGCTTTCGACTAGTCGAAAACACCGGGGAGCTGTTTTTT. It yields the protein CASSFRLVENTGELFF. The full variable domain, completed using reference TRBV5-1 and TRBJ2-2, is KAGVTQTPRYLIKTRGQQVTLSCSPISGHRSVSWYQQTPGQGLQFLFEYFSETQRNKGNFPGRFSGRQFSNSRSEMNVSTLELGDSALYLCASSFRLVENTGELFFGEGSRLTVL.

The chain links TRBV20-1 to TRBJ2-5, with 14 positions matching TRBD2. The junction had 6 bases not matched to a gene; V was cut back by 1 base and J by 5 bases. The CDR3 is 16 amino acids. Per germline, CDR1 DFQATT and CDR2 SNEGSKA (reference sequence). CDR3 amino acids: CSARAPGTSGGETQYF. The CDR3, as DNA: TGCAGTGCTAGAGCCCCCGGGACTAGCGGGGGCGAGACCCAGTACTTC.

This clonotype was counted once. The chain links TRBV20-1 to TRBJ1-1; a weak D match, TRBD1 (5 bases). The V end was cut by 3 bases, the J end by 0 bases, with 11 bases between. Germline CDR1 and CDR2: DFQATT and SNEGSKA (reference sequence). The CDR3 is 14 amino acids. The CDR3 sequence: CSASWQGMNTEAFF. In DNA, the CDR3 is TGCAGTGCTAGTTGGCAGGGTATGAACACTGAAGCTTTCTTT.

The genes are TRBV7-2 and TRBJ1-4, with TRBD1 matching 11 bases. Germline-derived CDR1 and CDR2 are SGHTA and FQGNSA. Trimming removed 6 bases from V and 8 bases from J; junction bases left unmatched: 11. The CDR3 has 16 residues. The CDR3 DNA is TGTGCCAGCAGTCCCCAAGGACAGGGGGCGAGCGAAAAACTGTTTTTT. This gives the protein CASSPQGQGASEKLFF.

The V gene is TRBV12-5, the J gene TRBJ2-7, with no clear D. The CDR3 totals 14 residues. The V gene lost 3 bases and the J gene lost 5 bases, with 14 bases spanning the gap. Germline V gene lookup returns CDR1 LGHNT and CDR2 FRNRAP. In nucleotides, the CDR3 is TGTGCTAGTGGTTTCGACACTGGCCGGCACGAGCAGTACTTC. Translation gives CASGFDTGRHEQYF.

V gene TRBV12-3 or TRBV12-4 combines with J gene TRBJ2-7, with 8 nucleotides matching TRBD1. The CDR3 runs 19 residues. The V gene end was trimmed by 7 bases and the J gene end by 0 bases; junction bases not matched to a gene: 20. The CDR3 region is CASTQRRLPGGAGSYEQYF. As DNA, the CDR3 is TGTGCCAGCACCCAGCGGCGGCTTCCAGGGGGCGCGGGCTCCTACGAGCAGTACTTC.

This clonotype was detected only once. The gene calls are TRBV7-9 and TRBJ1-1; D unclear. The CDR3 spans 12 residues. CDR1 and CDR2 (germline): SEHNR, FQNEAQ (reference sequence). The V gene lost 4 bases and the J gene lost 2 bases, with 5 bases spanning the gap. This CDR3 reads CASSYSNTEAFF. The CDR3 coding sequence is TGTGCCAGCAGCTATAGTAACACTGAAGCTTTCTTT.

The chain couples TRBV12-3 or TRBV12-4 to TRBJ1-5, with 10 bases aligning to TRBD1. This CDR3 has 14 residues. The junction had 5 bases not matched to a gene; V was cut back by 6 bases and J by 6 bases. The CDR3 here is CASRGTGERQPQHF. The CDR3 DNA follows: TGTGCCAGCAGGGGGACAGGGGAGCGTCAGCCCCAGCATTTT.

V is TRBV29-1 and J is TRBJ2-1; D possibly corresponds to TRBD2 (5 bases). Looked up from germline, CDR1 is SQVTM and CDR2 is ANQGSEA. With 5 bases removed from V and 8 bases from J, the gap between germline ends came to 13 bases. The CDR3 totals 12 residues. The CDR3 loop is CSVRAGGDEQFF. CDR3 nucleotides: TGCAGCGTTAGGGCGGGTGGGGATGAGCAGTTCTTC.

The chain has TRBV7-9 and TRBJ2-5; 8 nucleotides match TRBD1. In germline, CDR1 is SEHNR, CDR2 FQNEAQ (reference sequence). V was clipped by 5 bases and J by 2 bases; unmatched bases: 10. The CDR3 loop spans 16 amino acids. This CDR3 is CASSTRRTGLQETQYF. The DNA for the CDR3 is TGTGCCAGCAGCACCCGCAGGACAGGGCTACAAGAGACCCAGTACTTC. The entire variable domain, with the rest obtained from reference TRBV7-9 and TRBJ2-5, is as follows: DTGVSQNPRHKITKRGQNVTFRCDPISEHNRLYWYRQTLGQGPEFLTYFQNEAQLEKSRLLSDRFSAERPKGSFSTLEIQRTEQGDSAMYLCASSTRRTGLQETQYFGPGTRLLVL.

As DNA, the CDR3 is TGTGCCAGCAGTTACTCTTTAAGGCAGGGGATTATCACAGATACGCAGTATTTT. Amino acids: CASSYSLRQGIITDTQYF. This rearrangement joins TRBV6-2 or TRBV6-3 to TRBJ2-3, with D maybe TRBD1 (6 bases). The germline V gene has CDR1 MNHEY and CDR2 SVGEGT. The V gene lost 0 bases and the J gene lost 2 bases, with 18 bases spanning the gap. The length of the CDR3 is 18 residues.

The rearrangement joins TRBV7-8 to TRBJ2-1; 7 nucleotides align to TRBD2. Germline CDR1 reads SGHVS; CDR2 reads FQNEAQ. This CDR3 region has 16 residues. Germline trimming cut 1 base from V and 2 bases from J; bases unmatched to any gene: 5. DNA of the CDR3: TGTGCCAGCAGCTTAGTGGGTGGGGGGGCCTACAATGAGCAGTTCTTC. Translated, it gives CASSLVGGGAYNEQFF.

This chain uses TRBV20-1 with TRBJ2-7, with D perhaps being TRBD1 or TRBD2 (7 bases each). Trimming stripped 5 bases from V and 1 base from J, with 18 bases between. The CDR3 spans 15 residues. Germline CDR1 DFQATT, CDR2 SNEGSKA (reference sequence). CDR3 nucleotides: TGCAGTGCTCTAAGCCCAGGGGGGGGATCCTACGAGCAGTACTTC. Protein product: CSALSPGGGSYEQYF.

The chain recombines TRBV7-2 with TRBJ2-7, with 7 bases identical to TRBD2. CDR3 length: 15 residues. Germline V gene sequence: CDR1 SGHTA, CDR2 FQGNSA. V shed 6 bases, J shed 2 bases, and the junction held 10 bases outside the gene matches. The CDR3 region has the DNA TGTGCCAGCAGTTCGTGGTCGGCGGGGGCCTACGAGCAGTACTTC. Translation: CASSSWSAGAYEQYF.

The chain joins TRBV5-1 to TRBJ2-5; TRBD2 matches 9 bases. J was trimmed by 5 bases and V by 4 bases; bases with no gene match: 12. This CDR3 is built from 16 residues. Germline lookup yields CDR1 SGHRS and CDR2 YFSETQ. CDR3 amino acids: CASSPLGGGAMETQYF. CDR3 in DNA: TGCGCCAGCAGCCCCCTCGGCGGGGGGGCCATGGAGACCCAGTACTTC.

This chain connects TRBV19 to TRBJ2-7; D gene uncertain. CDR3 size: 14 residues. With 5 bases removed from V and 0 bases from J, the gap between germline ends came to 11 bases. Per germline, CDR1 LNHDA and CDR2 SQIVND (reference sequence). The CDR3: CASSPRQSSYEQYF. The DNA for the CDR3 is TGTGCCAGTAGTCCCCGCCAGAGCTCCTACGAGCAGTACTTC.

This chain joins TRBV5-1 and TRBJ2-2, with D perhaps matching TRBD1 (6 bases). Germline CDR1 is SGHRS and CDR2 is YFSETQ. V lost 4 bases to trimming and J lost 4 bases, with 11 bases between them. This CDR3 comprises 14 residues. The CDR3 DNA sequence: TGCGCCAGCAGCGGCACAGGGATCACCGGGGAGCTGTTTTTT. It codes for CASSGTGITGELFF.

The chain has TRBV4-2 and TRBJ1-1, with D unclear. This CDR3 is built from 14 residues. Trimming left V 1 base short and J 2 bases short, with 8 bases between. Germline CDR1 and CDR2: LGHNA and YNFKEQ. The CDR3 is CASSQVVRNTEAFF. CDR3 coding DNA: TGTGCCAGCAGCCAAGTGGTAAGAAACACTGAAGCTTTCTTT.

This chain links TRBV11-2 with TRBJ2-2, with D tentatively TRBD1 or TRBD2 (6 bases each). This CDR3 has 14 residues. V was trimmed by 6 bases and J by 9 bases, leaving 17 bases between them. The V gene's germline CDR1 is SGHAT and CDR2 FQNNGV. The CDR3 nucleotides are TGTGCCAGCAGAATCCTTGGGGGGCCCAGGGAGCTGTTTTTT. Translation gives CASRILGGPRELFF.

This sequence joins TRBV4-1 and TRBJ1-2; weak D call: TRBD1 (5 bases). Per the germline V gene, CDR1 is MGHRA and CDR2 is YSYEKL. Trimming shortened V by 8 bases and J by 0 bases, and 19 bases separated the two germline ends. This CDR3 contains 16 residues. CDR3 nucleotide sequence: TGCGCCAGCGACCGGGACGTCCCCTTAGCTAACTATGGCTACACCTTC. This translates into CASDRDVPLANYGYTF.

The genes are TRBV4-2 and TRBJ2-1; D is unresolved. With 0 bases removed from V and 0 bases from J, the gap between germline ends came to 6 bases. Germline V gene data show CDR1 as LGHNA and CDR2 as YNFKEQ. This CDR3 is 15 amino acids long. In DNA form, the CDR3 reads TGTGCCAGCAGCCAAGAGGTCAGCTCCTACAATGAGCAGTTCTTC. It yields the protein CASSQEVSSYNEQFF.